A single sample gave rise to the 5 T cell receptor beta chains below, sequenced in a study of tumor and adjacent non-tumor tissue in lung cancer. No cell sorting was done before RNA was extracted from the tissue. TCRbeta libraries were built with three rounds of nested PCR, modified from ARM-PCR. TCRdb recomputed calls from the multiplex PCR reads with MiXCR, one row per CDR3 protein. The sample has roughly 220,000 distinct CDR3 sequences, 71% seen once; the top ten hold around 27%. The sample consisted of lung tumor tissue. These receptors were obtained from a man aged 60 to 69 with non-small cell lung cancer.

The table lists this clonotype with a few counts. The rearrangement links TRBV24-1 to TRBJ2-1; D unclear. Germline assignment: CDR1 KGHDR and CDR2 SFDVKD. V was clipped by 1 base and J by 5 bases, with 11 bases between them. This CDR3 spans 15 amino acids. The CDR3 loop reads CATSDFGQSNNEQFF. The CDR3 region has the DNA TGTGCCACCAGTGATTTCGGGCAGTCTAACAATGAGCAGTTCTTC.

The V call is TRBV7-9, the J call TRBJ1-2; D might be TRBD1 (6 bases). This CDR3 contains 14 residues. Germline V gene sequence: CDR1 SEHNR, CDR2 FQNEAQ (reference sequence). V lost 1 base to trimming and J lost 5 bases, with 11 bases between them. CDR3 sequence reads: CASSLVDSRYGYTF. In DNA, the CDR3 is TGTGCCAGCAGCTTAGTGGACAGCCGATATGGCTACACCTTC. Together with reference TRBV7-9 and TRBJ1-2, the CDR3 gives the full variable domain: DTGVSQNPRHKITKRGQNVTFRCDPISEHNRLYWYRQTLGQGPEFLTYFQNEAQLEKSRLLSDRFSAERPKGSFSTLEIQRTEQGDSAMYLCASSLVDSRYGYTFGSGTRLTVV.

About this clonotype itself: A much larger clone differs by one base, so this may be a read error. The rearrangement joins TRBV20-1 to TRBJ2-7; 11 positions match TRBD1. Germline loops: CDR1 DFQATT, CDR2 SNEGSKA (reference sequence). This CDR3 is built from 14 residues. Losses at the gene ends were 5 bases for V and 7 bases for J; bases not matched to a gene: 10. The CDR3 DNA follows: TGCAGTGCTCGCTGGACAGGGGGCTCTCGGGAGCAGTACTTC. Translation: CSARWTGGSREQYF.

This clonotype occurred a few times. This chain joins TRBV20-1 and TRBJ2-7, with D perhaps matching TRBD2 (7 bases). V lost 0 bases and J 1 base, leaving 13 bases between the germline ends. The CDR3 spans 15 residues. The germline CDR1 and CDR2 sequences are DFQATT and SNEGSKA (reference sequence). The CDR3 is CSAREGGARSYEQYF. CDR3 in DNA: TGCAGTGCTAGAGAGGGGGGGGCGCGGTCCTACGAGCAGTACTTC.

A remark on this clonotype: One junction end disagrees with the germline gene, perhaps due to a read error. V usage is TRBV12-3 or TRBV12-4 and J usage is TRBJ1-1; weak D call: TRBD1 (5 bases). The CDR3 is 15 amino acids. The DNA of the CDR3 is TGTGCCAGCAGTTTCCCAGGGATACTGGACACTGAAGCTTTCTTC. It yields the protein CASSFPGILDTEAFF.